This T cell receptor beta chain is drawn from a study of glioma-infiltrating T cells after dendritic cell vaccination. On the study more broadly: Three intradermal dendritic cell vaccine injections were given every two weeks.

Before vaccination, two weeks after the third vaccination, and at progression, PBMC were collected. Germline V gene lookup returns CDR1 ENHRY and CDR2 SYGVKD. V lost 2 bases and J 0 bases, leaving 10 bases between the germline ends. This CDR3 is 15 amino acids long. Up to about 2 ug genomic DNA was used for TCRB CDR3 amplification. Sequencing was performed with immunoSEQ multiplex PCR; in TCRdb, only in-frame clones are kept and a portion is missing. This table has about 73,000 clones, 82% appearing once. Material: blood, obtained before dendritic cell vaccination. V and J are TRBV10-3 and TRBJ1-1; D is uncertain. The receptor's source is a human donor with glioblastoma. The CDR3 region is CAISETAKMNTEAFF. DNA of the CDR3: TGTGCCATCAGTGAGACAGCAAAAATGAACACTGAAGCTTTCTTT.